Following are 13 T cell receptor beta chains from one sample sequenced in a study of shared T cell receptors in the human thymus. The data were produced by immunoSEQ multiplex PCR, yet TCRdb's version contains in-frame clones alone and is incomplete. In the table there are hundreds of thousands of clones, over 75% of which are singletons. This same sample was also part of a study on human thymus T cells.

The specimen sequenced was thymocytes. The receptors originated from a boy less than two years old with a congenital heart defect.

CDR3 amino acids: CASSPRDSYEQYF. The DNA of the CDR3 is TGTGCCAGCAGCCCTCGGGATTCCTACGAGCAGTACTTC. The rearrangement uses TRBV14 and TRBJ2-7, with TRBD2 as a possible D gene (5 bases). Deletions cut 4 bases from V and 1 base from J, with 8 bases between. CDR1 and CDR2 (germline): SGHDN, FVKESK. This CDR3 has 13 residues.

V and J are TRBV5-1 and TRBJ1-1, with a possible D match to TRBD1 (6 bases). The CDR3 contains 14 residues. Per germline, CDR1 SGHRS and CDR2 YFSETQ. V was pared by 6 bases and J by 0 bases, with 12 bases between. The CDR3 is CASNRDKMNTEAFF. The CDR3 DNA reads as TGCGCCAGCAACCGGGACAAAATGAACACTGAAGCTTTCTTT. Based on the CDR3 plus reference TRBV5-1 and TRBJ1-1, the full variable domain is KAGVTQTPRYLIKTRGQQVTLSCSPISGHRSVSWYQQTPGQGLQFLFEYFSETQRNKGNFPGRFSGRQFSNSRSEMNVSTLELGDSALYLCASNRDKMNTEAFFGQGTRLTVV.

The CDR3 DNA is TGTGCCAGCAGCACCACAGGGGGCCGGGGCTACACCTTC. Amino acids: CASSTTGGRGYTF. V is TRBV7-9 and J is TRBJ1-2; 9 bases fit TRBD1. Unmatched junction bases numbered 6, after V lost 5 bases and J lost 8 bases. This CDR3 is built from 13 residues. CDR1 SEHNR and CDR2 FQNEAQ come from the germline V gene (reference sequence).

This chain links TRBV10-3 with TRBJ2-5; D possibly corresponds to TRBD2 (7 bases). The ends were cut back, 0 bases at V and 1 base at J, with 12 bases in the middle. The CDR3 length is 16 residues. The germline gives CDR1 ENHRY, CDR2 SYGVKD. CDR3 DNA sequence: TGTGCCATCAGTGAGTCGGGGGCGGGGGCCCAAGAGACCCAGTACTTC. Translation gives CAISESGAGAQETQYF.

This sequence joins TRBV6-5 and TRBJ2-3; possible D gene TRBD1, 5 bases. Between the trimmed V and J ends, which lost 5 bases and 2 bases, there was a span of 14 bases. Germline-derived CDR1 and CDR2 are MNHEY and SVGAGI. The CDR3 runs 15 residues. The CDR3 nucleotides are TGTGCCAGCAGTAACATACAGGAGTTCACAGATACGCAGTATTTT. Translated, it gives CASSNIQEFTDTQYF.

J is TRBJ2-7 and V is TRBV5-6; tentative D call: TRBD1 (6 bases). V was cut by 0 bases and J by 3 bases, with 13 bases left in between. This CDR3 is 15 amino acids long. Germline loops: CDR1 SGHDT, CDR2 YYEEEE. CDR3 DNA: TGTGCCAGCAGCTTGGCCCGACGGACAGTCTACGAGCAGTACTTC. This gives the protein CASSLARRTVYEQYF.

The chain links TRBV5-4 to TRBJ2-6; D not resolved. The germline V gene encodes CDR1 SGHNT and CDR2 YYREEE (reference sequence). CDR3 length: 12 residues. The V gene lost 1 base and the J gene lost 11 bases, with 7 bases spanning the gap. This CDR3 reads CASSLLTDVLTF. CDR3 bases: TGTGCCAGCAGCTTGCTCACGGACGTCCTGACTTTC. The full variable domain, rest sourced from reference TRBV5-4 and TRBJ2-6, is ETGVTQSPTHLIKTRGQQVTLRCSSQSGHNTVSWYQQALGQGPQFIFQYYREEENGRGNFPPRFSGLQFPNYSSELNVNALELDDSALYLCASSLLTDVLTFGAGSRLTVL.

This chain joins TRBV5-8 and TRBJ1-5, with D perhaps TRBD1 (6 bases). In germline, CDR1 is SGHTS, CDR2 YDEGEE. V was trimmed by 2 bases and J by 4 bases, leaving 10 bases between them. The CDR3 is 14 residues long. This CDR3 reads CASSFRTDNQPQHF. The CDR3 region has the DNA TGTGCCAGCAGCTTTCGGACAGATAATCAGCCCCAGCATTTT.

V gene TRBV30 combines with J gene TRBJ2-3; 9 bases line up with TRBD2. Germline V gene lookup returns CDR1 GTSNPN and CDR2 SVGIG (reference sequence). The CDR3 sequence is 17 residues long. J gave up 2 bases and V 4 bases, and 13 bases lay outside the gene matches. The CDR3 spells CAWTPPPLAGYTDTQYF. Here the CDR3 DNA reads TGTGCCTGGACTCCTCCCCCCCTAGCGGGATACACAGATACGCAGTATTTT.

CDR3 sequence (DNA): TGTGCCTGGTTGACCGGGACAGGGATAGTAAGTGAGAACACCGGGGAGCTGTTTTTT. Protein sequence: CAWLTGTGIVSENTGELFF. J is TRBJ2-2 and V is TRBV30, with 9 bases identical to TRBD1. The CDR3 has 19 residues. V trimming: 5 bases; J trimming: 1 base; junction bases outside the gene matches: 17. Germline values: CDR1 GTSNPN, CDR2 SVGIG (reference sequence).

The CDR3 sequence: CASSDRGGNYEQYF. The CDR3 nucleotides are TGTGCCAGTAGTGACAGGGGAGGGAACTACGAGCAGTACTTC. The chain links TRBV19 to TRBJ2-7; D may be TRBD1 (8 bases). Trimming removed 5 bases at V and 3 bases at J, with 14 bases between. Germline V lookup: CDR1 LNHDA, CDR2 SQIVND (reference sequence). The CDR3 spans 14 residues. Together with reference TRBV19 and TRBJ2-7, the CDR3 gives the full variable domain: DGGITQSPKYLFRKEGQNVTLSCEQNLNHDAMYWYRQDPGQGLRLIYYSQIVNDFQKGDIAEGYSVSREKKESFPLTVTSAQKNPTAFYLCASSDRGGNYEQYFGPGTRLTVT.

The table lists this clone with a count of one. The CDR3 DNA follows: TGTGCCAGCAGTTCGGGACAGGGGTTGTACTTC. This codes for CASSSGQGLYF. The V gene is TRBV6-5, the J gene TRBJ2-7; 10 bases map to TRBD1. Germline CDR1 is MNHEY and CDR2 is SVGAGI. Trimming took 4 bases from V and 12 from J; bases not matched to a gene: 3. The CDR3 is 11 residues long.

The V call is TRBV10-1, the J call TRBJ2-1; D is perhaps TRBD2 (6 bases). Germline CDR1 and CDR2: WNHNN and SYGVQD (reference sequence). Deletions cut 4 bases from V and 5 bases from J, with 27 bases between. The CDR3 runs 19 residues. CDR3 coding DNA: TGCGCCAGCAGTGGATTCCCGGGACTTTATCCCAACCGAAACAATGAGCAGTTCTTC. Translated: CASSGFPGLYPNRNNEQFF.